Given below is one T cell receptor beta chain in context. The study left out patients who had uncontrolled infection, other autoimmune disease, pregnancy or lactation. Diagnoses were established using clinical symptoms, serum thyroxine and TRAb, thyroid ultrasound and orbital computed tomography. The CDR3 loop spans 13 amino acids. Germline V gene data show CDR1 as MDHEN and CDR2 as SYDVKM. Losses at the gene ends were 6 bases for V and 6 bases for J; bases not matched to a gene: 7. This sample is part of a study of T cells in Graves' hyperthyroidism and ophthalmopathy. Researchers took RNA transcripts and amplified the TCR beta CDR3 regions from them. The HTBI set primed first-round TCR CDR3 RT-PCR. One entry per CDR3 protein, called by TCRdb with MiXCR from the multiplex PCR reads. In the table there are 620,000 or so distinct CDR3 sequences, around 15% of which are singletons.

The TCR comes from a woman aged 45-60 years with Graves' ophthalmopathy. V and J are TRBV28 and TRBJ1-1; 7 bases are shared with TRBD1. Sequencing input: blood. CDR3 residues: CASRPLTGSEAFF. Written as DNA, the CDR3 is TGTGCCAGCAGACCCCTGACAGGGTCTGAAGCTTTCTTT.